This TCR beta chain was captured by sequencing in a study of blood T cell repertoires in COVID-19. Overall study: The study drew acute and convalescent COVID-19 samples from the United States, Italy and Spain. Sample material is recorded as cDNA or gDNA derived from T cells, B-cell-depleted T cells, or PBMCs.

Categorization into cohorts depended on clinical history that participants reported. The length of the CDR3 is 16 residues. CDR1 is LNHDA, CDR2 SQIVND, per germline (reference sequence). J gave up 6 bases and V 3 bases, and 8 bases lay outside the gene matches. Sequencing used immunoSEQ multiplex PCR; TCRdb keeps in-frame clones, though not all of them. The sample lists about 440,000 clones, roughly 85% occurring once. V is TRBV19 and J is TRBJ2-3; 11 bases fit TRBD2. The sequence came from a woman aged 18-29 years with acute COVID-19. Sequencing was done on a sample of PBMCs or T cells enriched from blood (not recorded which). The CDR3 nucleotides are TGTGCCAGTAGTATGGGTAGCGGGAGGGCCTCGGATACGCAGTATTTT. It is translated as CASSMGSGRASDTQYF.